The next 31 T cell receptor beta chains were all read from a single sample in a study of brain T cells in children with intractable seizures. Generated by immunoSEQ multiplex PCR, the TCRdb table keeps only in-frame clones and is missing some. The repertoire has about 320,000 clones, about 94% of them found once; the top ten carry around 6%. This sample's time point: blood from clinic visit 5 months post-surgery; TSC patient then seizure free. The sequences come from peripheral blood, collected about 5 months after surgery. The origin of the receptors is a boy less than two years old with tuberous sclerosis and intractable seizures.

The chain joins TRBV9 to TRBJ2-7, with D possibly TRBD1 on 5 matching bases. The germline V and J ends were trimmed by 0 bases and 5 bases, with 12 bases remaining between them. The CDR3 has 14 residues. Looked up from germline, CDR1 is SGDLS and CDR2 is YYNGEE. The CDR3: CASSVGVTEDEQYF. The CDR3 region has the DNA TGTGCCAGCAGCGTAGGGGTGACAGAAGACGAGCAGTACTTC.

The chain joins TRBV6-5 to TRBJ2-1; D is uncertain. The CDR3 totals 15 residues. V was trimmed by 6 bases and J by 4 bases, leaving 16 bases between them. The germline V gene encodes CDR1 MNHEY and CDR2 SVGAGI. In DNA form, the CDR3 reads TGTGCCAGCAGCTTCACCCGGACCCCTTACAATGAGCAGTTCTTC. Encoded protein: CASSFTRTPYNEQFF.

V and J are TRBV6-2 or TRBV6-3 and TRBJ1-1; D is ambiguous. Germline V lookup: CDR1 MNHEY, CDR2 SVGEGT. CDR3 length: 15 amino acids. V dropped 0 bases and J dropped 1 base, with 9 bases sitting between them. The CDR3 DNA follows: TGTGCCAGCAGTTACTCGATCGTCCCGAACACTGAAGCTTTCTTT. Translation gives CASSYSIVPNTEAFF.

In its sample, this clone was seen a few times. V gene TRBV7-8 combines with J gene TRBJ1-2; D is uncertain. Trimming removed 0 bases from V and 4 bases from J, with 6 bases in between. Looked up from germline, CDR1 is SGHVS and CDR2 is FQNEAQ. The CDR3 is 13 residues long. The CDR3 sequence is CASSLAGLYGYTF. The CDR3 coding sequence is TGTGCCAGCAGCTTAGCAGGTCTCTATGGCTACACCTTC.

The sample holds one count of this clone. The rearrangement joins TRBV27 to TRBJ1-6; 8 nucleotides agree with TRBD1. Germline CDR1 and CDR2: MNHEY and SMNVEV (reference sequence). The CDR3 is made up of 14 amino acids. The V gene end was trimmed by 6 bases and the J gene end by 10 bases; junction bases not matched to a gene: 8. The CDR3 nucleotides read TGTGCCAGCAGAACGGACAGGGTTGACTCACCCCTCCACTTT. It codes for CASRTDRVDSPLHF.

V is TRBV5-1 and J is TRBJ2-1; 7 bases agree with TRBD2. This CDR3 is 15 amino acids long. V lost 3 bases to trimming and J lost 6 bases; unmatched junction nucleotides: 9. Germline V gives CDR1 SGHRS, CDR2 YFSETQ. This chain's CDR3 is CASSSWTSVSNEQFF. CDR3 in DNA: TGCGCCAGCAGCTCGTGGACTAGTGTCTCCAATGAGCAGTTCTTC.

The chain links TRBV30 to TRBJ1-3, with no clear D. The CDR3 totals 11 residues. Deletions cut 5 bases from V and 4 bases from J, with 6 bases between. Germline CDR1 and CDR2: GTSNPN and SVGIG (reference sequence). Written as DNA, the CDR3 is TGTGCCTGGGGATTCGGAAACACCATATATTTT. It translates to CAWGFGNTIYF. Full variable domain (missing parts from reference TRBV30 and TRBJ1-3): SQTIHQWPATLVQPVGSPLSLECTVEGTSNPNLYWYRQAAGRGLQLLFYSVGIGQISSEVPQNLSASRPQDRQFILSSKKLLLSDSGFYLCAWGFGNTIYFGEGSWLTVV.

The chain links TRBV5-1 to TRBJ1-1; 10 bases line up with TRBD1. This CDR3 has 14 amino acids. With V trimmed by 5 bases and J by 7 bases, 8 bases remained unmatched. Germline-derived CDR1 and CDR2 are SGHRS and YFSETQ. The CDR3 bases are TGCGCCAGCAGGACCGGGACAGGGGATGATGAAGCTTTCTTT. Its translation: CASRTGTGDDEAFF.

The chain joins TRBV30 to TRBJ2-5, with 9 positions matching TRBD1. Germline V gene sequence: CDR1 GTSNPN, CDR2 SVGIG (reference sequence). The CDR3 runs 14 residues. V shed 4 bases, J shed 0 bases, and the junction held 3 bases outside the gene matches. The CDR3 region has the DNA TGTGCCTGGACCGGACAGGGGTACCAAGAGACCCAGTACTTC. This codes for CAWTGQGYQETQYF.

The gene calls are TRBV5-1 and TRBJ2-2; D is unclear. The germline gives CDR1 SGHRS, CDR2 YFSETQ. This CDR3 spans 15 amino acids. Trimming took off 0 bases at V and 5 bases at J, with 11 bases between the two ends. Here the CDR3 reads CASSLGSIGTGELFF. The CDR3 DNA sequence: TGCGCCAGCAGCTTGGGGAGCATAGGAACCGGGGAGCTGTTTTTT. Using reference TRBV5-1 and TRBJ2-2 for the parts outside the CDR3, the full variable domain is KAGVTQTPRYLIKTRGQQVTLSCSPISGHRSVSWYQQTPGQGLQFLFEYFSETQRNKGNFPGRFSGRQFSNSRSEMNVSTLELGDSALYLCASSLGSIGTGELFFGEGSRLTVL.

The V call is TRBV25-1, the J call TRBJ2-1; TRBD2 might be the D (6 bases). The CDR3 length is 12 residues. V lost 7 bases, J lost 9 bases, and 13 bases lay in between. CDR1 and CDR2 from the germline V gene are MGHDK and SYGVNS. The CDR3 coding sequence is TGTGCCAGCACGGCCGGGAGAGGTGAGCAGTTCTTC. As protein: CASTAGRGEQFF.

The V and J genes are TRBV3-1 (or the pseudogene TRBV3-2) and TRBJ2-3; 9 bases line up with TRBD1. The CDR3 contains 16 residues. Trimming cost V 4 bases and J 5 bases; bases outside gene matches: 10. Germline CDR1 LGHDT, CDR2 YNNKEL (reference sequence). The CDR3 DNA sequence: TGTGCCAGCAGCCGAAACAGGGGGCCAACCGGAGATACGCAGTATTTT. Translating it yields CASSRNRGPTGDTQYF.

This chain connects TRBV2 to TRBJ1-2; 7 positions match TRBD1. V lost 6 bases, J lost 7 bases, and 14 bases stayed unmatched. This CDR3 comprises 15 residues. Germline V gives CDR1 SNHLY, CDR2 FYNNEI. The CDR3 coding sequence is TGTGCCAGCAGACCTTTTACAGGGGATTCGGGTGGCTACACCTTC. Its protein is CASRPFTGDSGGYTF. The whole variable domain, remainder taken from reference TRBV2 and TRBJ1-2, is EPEVTQTPSHQVTQMGQEVILRCVPISNHLYFYWYRQILGQKVEFLVSFYNNEISEKSEIFDDQFSVERPDGSNFTLKIRSTKLEDSAMYFCASRPFTGDSGGYTFGSGTRLTVV.

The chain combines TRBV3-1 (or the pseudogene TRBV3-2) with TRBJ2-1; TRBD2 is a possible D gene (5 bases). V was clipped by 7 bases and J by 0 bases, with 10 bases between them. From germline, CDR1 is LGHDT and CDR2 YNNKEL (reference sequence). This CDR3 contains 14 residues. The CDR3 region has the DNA TGTGCCAGCACGGCTAGCTCCTCCTACAATGAGCAGTTCTTC. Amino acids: CASTASSSYNEQFF.

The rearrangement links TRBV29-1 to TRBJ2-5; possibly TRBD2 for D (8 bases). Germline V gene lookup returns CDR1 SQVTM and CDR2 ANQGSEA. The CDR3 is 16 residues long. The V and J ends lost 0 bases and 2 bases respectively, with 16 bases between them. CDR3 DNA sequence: TGCAGCGTTGAAGATCTGGCGGGGGGACAGCAAGAGACCCAGTACTTC. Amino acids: CSVEDLAGGQQETQYF.

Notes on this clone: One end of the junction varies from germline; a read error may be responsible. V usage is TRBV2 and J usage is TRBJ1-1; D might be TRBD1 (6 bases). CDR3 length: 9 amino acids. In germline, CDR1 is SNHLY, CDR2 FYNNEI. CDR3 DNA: TGTGCCAGAGAGACCGGGACATCCTTT. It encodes CARETGTSF.

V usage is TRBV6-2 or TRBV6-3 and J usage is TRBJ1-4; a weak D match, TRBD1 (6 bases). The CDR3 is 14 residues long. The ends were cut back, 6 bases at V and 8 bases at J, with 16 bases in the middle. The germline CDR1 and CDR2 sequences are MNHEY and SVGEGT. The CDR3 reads CASSLQGRGEKLFF. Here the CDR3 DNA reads TGTGCCAGCAGCCTACAGGGACGGGGCGAAAAACTGTTTTTT.

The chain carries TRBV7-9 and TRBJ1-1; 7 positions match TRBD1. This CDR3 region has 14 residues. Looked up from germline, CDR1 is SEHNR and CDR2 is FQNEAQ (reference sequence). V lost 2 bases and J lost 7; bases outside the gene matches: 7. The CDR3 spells CASSLSQGISEAFF. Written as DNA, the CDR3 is TGTGCCAGCAGCTTATCACAGGGGATTAGTGAAGCTTTCTTT.

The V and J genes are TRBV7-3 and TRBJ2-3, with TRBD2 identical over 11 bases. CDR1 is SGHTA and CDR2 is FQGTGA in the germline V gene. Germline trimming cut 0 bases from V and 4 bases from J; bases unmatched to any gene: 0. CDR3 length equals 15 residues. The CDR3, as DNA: TGTGCCAGCAGCTTAACTAGCGGGAGGGCAGATACGCAGTATTTT. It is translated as CASSLTSGRADTQYF.

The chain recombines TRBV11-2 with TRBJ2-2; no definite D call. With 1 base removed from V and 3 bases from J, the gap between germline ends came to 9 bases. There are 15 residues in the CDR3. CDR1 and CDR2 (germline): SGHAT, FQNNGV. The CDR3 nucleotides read TGTGCCAGCAGCTTAGTTCGACCTCACACCGGGGAGCTGTTTTTT. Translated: CASSLVRPHTGELFF.

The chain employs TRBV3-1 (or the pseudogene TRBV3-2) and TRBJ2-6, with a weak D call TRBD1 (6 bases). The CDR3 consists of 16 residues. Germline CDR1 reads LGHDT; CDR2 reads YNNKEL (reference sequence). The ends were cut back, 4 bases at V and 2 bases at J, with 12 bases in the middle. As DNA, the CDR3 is TGTGCCAGCAGCCCACAGGGAGCCACTGGGGCCAACGTCCTGACTTTC. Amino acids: CASSPQGATGANVLTF.

The CDR3 DNA is TGTGCCAGCAGCCAAGGGGGGCTCCGGGAGACTCGGGAGTACTTC. Its translation is CASSQGGLRETREYF. The rearrangement links TRBV3-1 (or the pseudogene TRBV3-2) to TRBJ2-7; tentatively, D is TRBD1 or TRBD2 (6 bases each). Trimming removed 1 base at V and 11 bases at J, with 21 bases between. CDR3 length: 15 residues. CDR1 and CDR2 (germline): LGHDT, YNNKEL (reference sequence).

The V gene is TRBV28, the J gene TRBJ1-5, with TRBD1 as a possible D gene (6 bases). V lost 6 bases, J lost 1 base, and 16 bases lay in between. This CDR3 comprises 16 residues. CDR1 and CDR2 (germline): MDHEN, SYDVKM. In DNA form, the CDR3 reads TGTGCCAGCAGACACGGGACAACGCCAAGCAATCAGCCCCAGCATTTT. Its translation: CASRHGTTPSNQPQHF.

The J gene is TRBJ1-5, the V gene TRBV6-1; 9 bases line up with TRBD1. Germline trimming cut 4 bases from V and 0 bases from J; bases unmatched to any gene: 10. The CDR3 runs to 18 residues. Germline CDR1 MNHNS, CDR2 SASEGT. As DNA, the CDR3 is TGTGCCAGCAGTGCCCGGGACAGGGTCCTTTATAGCAATCAGCCCCAGCATTTT. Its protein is CASSARDRVLYSNQPQHF.

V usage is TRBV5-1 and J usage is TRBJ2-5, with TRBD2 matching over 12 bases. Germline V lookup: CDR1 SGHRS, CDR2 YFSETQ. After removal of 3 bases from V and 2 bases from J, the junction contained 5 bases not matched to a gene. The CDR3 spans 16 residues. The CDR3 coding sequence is TGCGCCAGCAGCTATCAAGGACTAGCGGGGCAAGAGACCCAGTACTTC. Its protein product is CASSYQGLAGQETQYF. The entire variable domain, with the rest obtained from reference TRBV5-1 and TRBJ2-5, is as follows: KAGVTQTPRYLIKTRGQQVTLSCSPISGHRSVSWYQQTPGQGLQFLFEYFSETQRNKGNFPGRFSGRQFSNSRSEMNVSTLELGDSALYLCASSYQGLAGQETQYFGPGTRLLVL.

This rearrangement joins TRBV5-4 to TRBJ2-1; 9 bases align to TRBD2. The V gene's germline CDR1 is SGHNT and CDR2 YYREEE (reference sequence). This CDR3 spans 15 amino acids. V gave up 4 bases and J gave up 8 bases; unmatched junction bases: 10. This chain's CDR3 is CASSRSGSTRDEQFF. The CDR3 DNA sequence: TGTGCCAGCAGCCGTAGCGGGAGTACTCGGGATGAGCAGTTCTTC. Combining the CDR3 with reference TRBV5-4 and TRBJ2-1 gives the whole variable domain ETGVTQSPTHLIKTRGQQVTLRCSSQSGHNTVSWYQQALGQGPQFIFQYYREEENGRGNFPPRFSGLQFPNYSSELNVNALELDDSALYLCASSRSGSTRDEQFFGPGTRLTVL.

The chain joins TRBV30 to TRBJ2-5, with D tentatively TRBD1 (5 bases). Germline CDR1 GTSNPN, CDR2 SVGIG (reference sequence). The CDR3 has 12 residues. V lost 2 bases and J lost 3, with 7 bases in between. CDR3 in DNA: TGTGCCTGGAGTAGGGGTGAAGAGACCCAGTACTTC. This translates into CAWSRGEETQYF.

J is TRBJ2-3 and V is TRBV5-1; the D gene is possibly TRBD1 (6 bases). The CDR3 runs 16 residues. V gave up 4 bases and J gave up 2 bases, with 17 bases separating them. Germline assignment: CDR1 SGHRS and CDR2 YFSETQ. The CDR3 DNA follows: TGCGCCAGCAGCCTAGGACAGCCGGCAACCACAGATACGCAGTATTTT. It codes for CASSLGQPATTDTQYF.

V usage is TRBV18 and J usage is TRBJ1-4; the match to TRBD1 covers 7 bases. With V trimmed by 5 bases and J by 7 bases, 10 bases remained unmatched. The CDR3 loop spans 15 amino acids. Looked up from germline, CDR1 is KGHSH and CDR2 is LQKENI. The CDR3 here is CASSSAGTETEKLFF. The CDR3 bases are TGTGCCAGCTCATCAGCCGGGACAGAGACTGAAAAACTGTTTTTT. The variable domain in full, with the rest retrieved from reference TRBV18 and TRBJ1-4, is NAGVMQNPRHLVRRRGQEARLRCSPMKGHSHVYWYRQLPEEGLKFMVYLQKENIIDESGMPKERFSAEFPKEGPSILRIQQVVRGDSAAYFCASSSAGTETEKLFFGSGTQLSVL.

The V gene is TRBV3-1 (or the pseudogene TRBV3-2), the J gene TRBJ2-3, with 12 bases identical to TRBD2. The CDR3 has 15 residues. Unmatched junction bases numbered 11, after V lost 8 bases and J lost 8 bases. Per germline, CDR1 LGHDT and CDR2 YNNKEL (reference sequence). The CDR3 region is CASPASGRAPSTQYF. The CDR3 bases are TGTGCCAGCCCCGCTAGCGGGAGGGCCCCCAGTACGCAGTATTTT.

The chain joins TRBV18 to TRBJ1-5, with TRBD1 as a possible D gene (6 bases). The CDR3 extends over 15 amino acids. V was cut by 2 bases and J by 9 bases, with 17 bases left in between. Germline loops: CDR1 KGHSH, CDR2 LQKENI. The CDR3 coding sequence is TGTGCCAGCTCACCAAGTGGGACATCATCGGGGCCCCAGCATTTT. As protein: CASSPSGTSSGPQHF.